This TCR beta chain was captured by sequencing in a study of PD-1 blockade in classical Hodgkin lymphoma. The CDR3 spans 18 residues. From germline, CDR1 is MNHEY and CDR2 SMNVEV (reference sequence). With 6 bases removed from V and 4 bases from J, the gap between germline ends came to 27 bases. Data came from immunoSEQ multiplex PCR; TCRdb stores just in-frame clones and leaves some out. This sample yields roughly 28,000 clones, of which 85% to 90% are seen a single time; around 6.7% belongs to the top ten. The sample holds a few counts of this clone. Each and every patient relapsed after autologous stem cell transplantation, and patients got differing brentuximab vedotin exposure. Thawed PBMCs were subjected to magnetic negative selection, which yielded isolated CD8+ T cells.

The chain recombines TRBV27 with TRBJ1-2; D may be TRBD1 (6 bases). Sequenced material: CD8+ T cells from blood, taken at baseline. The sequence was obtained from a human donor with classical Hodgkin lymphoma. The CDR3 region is CASSSRGSGDRVGYGYTF. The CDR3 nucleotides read TGTGCCAGCAGCTCGAGGGGGTCAGGGGATCGTGTAGGCTATGGCTACACCTTC.